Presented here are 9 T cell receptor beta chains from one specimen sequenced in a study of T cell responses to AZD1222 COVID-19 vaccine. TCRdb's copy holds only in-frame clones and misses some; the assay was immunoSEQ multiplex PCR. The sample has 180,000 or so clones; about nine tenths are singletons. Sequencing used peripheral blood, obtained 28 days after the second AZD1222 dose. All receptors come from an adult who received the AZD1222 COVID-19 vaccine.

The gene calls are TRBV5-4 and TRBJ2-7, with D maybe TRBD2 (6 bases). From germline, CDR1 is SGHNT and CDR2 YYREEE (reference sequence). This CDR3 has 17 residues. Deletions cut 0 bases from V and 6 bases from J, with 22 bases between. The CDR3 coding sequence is TGTGCCAGCAGCTTGGCGTGGGGAGAGGGAGGAGGGTCCGAGCAGTACTTC. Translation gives CASSLAWGEGGGSEQYF.

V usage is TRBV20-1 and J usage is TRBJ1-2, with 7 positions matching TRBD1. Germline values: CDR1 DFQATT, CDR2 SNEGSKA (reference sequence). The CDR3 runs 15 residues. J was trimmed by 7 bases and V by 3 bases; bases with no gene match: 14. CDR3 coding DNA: TGCAGTGCTAGTGAGAGGCACAGGGGTAGGAGTGGCTACACCTTC. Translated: CSASERHRGRSGYTF.

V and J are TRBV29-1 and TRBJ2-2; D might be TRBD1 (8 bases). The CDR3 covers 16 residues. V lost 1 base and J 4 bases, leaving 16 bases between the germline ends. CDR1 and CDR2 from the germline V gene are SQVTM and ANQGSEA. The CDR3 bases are TGCAGCGTTGAAGTCCGGGACAGGACTAGCACCGGGGAGCTGTTTTTT. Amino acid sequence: CSVEVRDRTSTGELFF.

The CDR3 protein is CASRVGGASYGYTF. DNA of the CDR3: TGTGCCAGCAGAGTAGGAGGGGCGAGCTATGGCTACACCTTC. The chain recombines TRBV5-4 with TRBJ1-2, with D possibly matching TRBD1 (5 bases). CDR1 and CDR2 (germline): SGHNT, YYREEE (reference sequence). Trimming shortened V by 5 bases and J by 4 bases, and 15 bases separated the two germline ends. CDR3 length: 14 residues.

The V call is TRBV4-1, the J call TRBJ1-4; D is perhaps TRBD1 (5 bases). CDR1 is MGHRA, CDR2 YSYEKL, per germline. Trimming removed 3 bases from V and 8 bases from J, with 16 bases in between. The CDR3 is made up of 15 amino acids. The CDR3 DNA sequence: TGCGCCAGCAGCCAGGGGCCTAGTTCGGGCGAAAAACTGTTTTTT. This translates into CASSQGPSSGEKLFF.

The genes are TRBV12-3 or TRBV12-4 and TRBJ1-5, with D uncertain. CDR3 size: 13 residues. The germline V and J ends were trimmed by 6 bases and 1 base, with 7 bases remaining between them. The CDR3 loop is CASSVQSNQPQHF. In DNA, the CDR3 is TGTGCCAGCAGCGTACAAAGCAATCAGCCCCAGCATTTT.

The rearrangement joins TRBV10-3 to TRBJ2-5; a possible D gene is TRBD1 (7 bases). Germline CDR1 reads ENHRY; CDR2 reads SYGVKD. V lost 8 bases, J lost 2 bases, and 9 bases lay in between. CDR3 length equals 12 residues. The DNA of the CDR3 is TGTGCCATCGCGGGACAGCAAGAGACCCAGTACTTC. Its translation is CAIAGQQETQYF.

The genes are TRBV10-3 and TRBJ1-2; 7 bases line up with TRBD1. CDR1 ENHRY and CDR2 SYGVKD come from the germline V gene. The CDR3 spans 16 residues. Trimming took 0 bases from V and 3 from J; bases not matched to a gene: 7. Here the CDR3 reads CAISESGQINHYGYTF. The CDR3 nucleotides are TGTGCCATCAGTGAGTCGGGACAGATCAACCACTATGGCTACACCTTC.

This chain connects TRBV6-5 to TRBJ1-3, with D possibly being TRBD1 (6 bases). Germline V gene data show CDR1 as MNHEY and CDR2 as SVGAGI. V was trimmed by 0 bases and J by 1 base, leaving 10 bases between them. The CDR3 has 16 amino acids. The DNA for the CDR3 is TGTGCCAGCAGTTACTCGACAGGCCATTCTGGAAACACCATATATTTT. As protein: CASSYSTGHSGNTIYF.